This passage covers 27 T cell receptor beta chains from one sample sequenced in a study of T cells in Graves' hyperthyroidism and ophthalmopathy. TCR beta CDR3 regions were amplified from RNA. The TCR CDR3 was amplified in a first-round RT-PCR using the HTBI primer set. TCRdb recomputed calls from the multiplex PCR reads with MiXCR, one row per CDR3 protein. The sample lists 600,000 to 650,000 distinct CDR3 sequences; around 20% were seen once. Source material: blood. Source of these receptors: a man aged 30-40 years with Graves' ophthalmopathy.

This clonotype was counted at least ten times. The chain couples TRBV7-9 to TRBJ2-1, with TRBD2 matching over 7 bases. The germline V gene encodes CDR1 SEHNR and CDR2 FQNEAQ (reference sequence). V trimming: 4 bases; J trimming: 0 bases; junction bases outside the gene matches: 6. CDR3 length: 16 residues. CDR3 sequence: CASSSTGGDSYNEQFF. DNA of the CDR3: TGTGCCAGCAGCTCAACGGGAGGTGACTCCTACAATGAGCAGTTCTTC.

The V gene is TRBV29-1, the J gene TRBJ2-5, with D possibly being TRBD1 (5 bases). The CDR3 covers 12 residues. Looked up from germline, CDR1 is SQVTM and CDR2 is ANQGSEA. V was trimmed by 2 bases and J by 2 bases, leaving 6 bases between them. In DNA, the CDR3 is TGCAGCGTTGAAAGGGGACAAGAGACCCAGTACTTC. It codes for CSVERGQETQYF.

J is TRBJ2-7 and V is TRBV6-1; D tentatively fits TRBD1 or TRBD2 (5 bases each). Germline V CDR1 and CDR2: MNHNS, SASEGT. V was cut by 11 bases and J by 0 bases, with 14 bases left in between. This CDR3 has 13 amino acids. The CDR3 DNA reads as TGTGCCCTTTTACCCGGGACCTCCTACGAGCAGTACTTC. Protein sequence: CALLPGTSYEQYF.

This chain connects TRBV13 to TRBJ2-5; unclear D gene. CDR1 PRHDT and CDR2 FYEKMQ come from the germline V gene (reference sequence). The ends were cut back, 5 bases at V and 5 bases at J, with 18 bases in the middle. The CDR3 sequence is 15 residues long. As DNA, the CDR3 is TGTGCCAGCAGCGCCCCCGGGCCCAGAAGGGAGACCCAGTACTTC. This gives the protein CASSAPGPRRETQYF.

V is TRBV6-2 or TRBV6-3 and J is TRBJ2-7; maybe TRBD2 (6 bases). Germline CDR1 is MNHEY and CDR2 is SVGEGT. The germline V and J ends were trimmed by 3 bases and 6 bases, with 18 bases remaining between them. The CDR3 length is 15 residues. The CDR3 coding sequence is TGTGCCAGCAGTTATTTCGAGGGGACCGGGGGCGAGCAGTACTTC. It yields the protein CASSYFEGTGGEQYF.

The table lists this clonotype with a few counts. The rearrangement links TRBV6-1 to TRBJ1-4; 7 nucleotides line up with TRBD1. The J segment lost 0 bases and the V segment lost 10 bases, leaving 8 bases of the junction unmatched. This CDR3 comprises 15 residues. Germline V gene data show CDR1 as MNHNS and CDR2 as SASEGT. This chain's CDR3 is CAITTGLATNEKLFF. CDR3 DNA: TGTGCCATTACGACAGGGCTTGCAACTAATGAAAAACTGTTTTTT.

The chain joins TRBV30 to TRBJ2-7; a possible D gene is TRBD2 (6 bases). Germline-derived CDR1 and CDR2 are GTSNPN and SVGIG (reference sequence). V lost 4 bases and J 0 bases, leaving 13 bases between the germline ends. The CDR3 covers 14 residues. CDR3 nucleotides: TGTGCCTGGACCAGCGGAGGGAGCTCCTACGAGCAGTACTTC. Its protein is CAWTSGGSSYEQYF.

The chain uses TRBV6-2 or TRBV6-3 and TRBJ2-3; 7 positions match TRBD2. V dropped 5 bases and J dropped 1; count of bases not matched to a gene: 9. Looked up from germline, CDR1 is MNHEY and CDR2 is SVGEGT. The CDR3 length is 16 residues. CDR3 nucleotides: TGTGCCAGCAGTGGGGGTGGACTAGTCCGCACAGATACGCAGTATTTT. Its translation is CASSGGGLVRTDTQYF.

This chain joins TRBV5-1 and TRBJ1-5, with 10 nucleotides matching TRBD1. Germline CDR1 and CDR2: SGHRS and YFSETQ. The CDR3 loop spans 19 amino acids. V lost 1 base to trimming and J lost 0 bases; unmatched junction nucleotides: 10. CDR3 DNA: TGCGCCAGCAGCTTGAAGCCGGGACAGGGGCTTAATAGCAATCAGCCCCAGCATTTT. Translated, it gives CASSLKPGQGLNSNQPQHF.

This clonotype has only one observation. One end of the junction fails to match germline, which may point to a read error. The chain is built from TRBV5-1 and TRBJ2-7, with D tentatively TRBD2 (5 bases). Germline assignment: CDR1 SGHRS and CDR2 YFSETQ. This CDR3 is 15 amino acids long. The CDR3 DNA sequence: TGTGCCAGCAGCCCCACCCGGGGAGCCTCCTACGAGCAGTACTTC. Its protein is CASSPTRGASYEQYF.

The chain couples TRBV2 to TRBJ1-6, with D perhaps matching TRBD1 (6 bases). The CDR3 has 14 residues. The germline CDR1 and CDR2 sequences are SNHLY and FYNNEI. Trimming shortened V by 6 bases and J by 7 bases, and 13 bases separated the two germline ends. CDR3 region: CASSQGDNNSPLHF. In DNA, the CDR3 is TGTGCCAGCAGCCAAGGGGACAACAATTCACCCCTCCACTTT. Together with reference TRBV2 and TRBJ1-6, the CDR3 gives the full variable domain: EPEVTQTPSHQVTQMGQEVILRCVPISNHLYFYWYRQILGQKVEFLVSFYNNEISEKSEIFDDQFSVERPDGSNFTLKIRSTKLEDSAMYFCASSQGDNNSPLHFGNGTRLTVT.

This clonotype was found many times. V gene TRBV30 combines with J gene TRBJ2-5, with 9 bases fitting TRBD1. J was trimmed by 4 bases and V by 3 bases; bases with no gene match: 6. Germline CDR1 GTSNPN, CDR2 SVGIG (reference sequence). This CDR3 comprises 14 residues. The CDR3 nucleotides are TGTGCCTGGAGAATACAGGGGGCTCGAGAGACCCAGTACTTC. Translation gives CAWRIQGARETQYF.

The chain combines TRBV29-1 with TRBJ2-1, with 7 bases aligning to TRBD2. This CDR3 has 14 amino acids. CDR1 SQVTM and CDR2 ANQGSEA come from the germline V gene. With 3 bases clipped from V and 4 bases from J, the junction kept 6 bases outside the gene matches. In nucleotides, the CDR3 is TGCAGCGTTGACGGGGGGAGGGGATACAATGAGCAGTTCTTC. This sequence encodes CSVDGGRGYNEQFF.

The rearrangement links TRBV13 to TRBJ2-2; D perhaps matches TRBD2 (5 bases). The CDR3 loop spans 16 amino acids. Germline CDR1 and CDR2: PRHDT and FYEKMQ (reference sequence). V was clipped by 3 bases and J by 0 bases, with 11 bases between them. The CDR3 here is CASSFGGSPNTGELFF. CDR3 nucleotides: TGTGCCAGCAGCTTCGGTGGGAGCCCGAACACCGGGGAGCTGTTTTTT.

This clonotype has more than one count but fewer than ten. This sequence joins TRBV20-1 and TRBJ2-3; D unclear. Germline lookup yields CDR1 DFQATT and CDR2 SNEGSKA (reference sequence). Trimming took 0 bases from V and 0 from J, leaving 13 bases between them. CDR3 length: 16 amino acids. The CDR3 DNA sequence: TGCAGTGCTAGAGATCATAGCAGATCTAGCACAGATACGCAGTATTTT. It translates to CSARDHSRSSTDTQYF.

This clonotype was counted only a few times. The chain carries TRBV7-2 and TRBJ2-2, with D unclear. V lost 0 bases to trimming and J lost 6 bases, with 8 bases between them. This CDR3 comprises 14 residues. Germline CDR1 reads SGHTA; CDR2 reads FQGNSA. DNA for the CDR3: TGTGCCAGCAGCTTAGCAACGATCGCCGGGGAGCTGTTTTTT. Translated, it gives CASSLATIAGELFF.

CDR3 nucleotides: TGCAGTGCGCCAAGGTGGCGGGAGTTGTCCTACGAGCAGTACTTC. Translated, it gives CSAPRWRELSYEQYF. The rearrangement links TRBV20-1 to TRBJ2-7, with 7 bases aligning to TRBD2. Germline V CDR1 and CDR2: DFQATT, SNEGSKA (reference sequence). V was pared by 6 bases and J by 1 base, with 12 bases of the junction left unmatched. This CDR3 comprises 15 residues.

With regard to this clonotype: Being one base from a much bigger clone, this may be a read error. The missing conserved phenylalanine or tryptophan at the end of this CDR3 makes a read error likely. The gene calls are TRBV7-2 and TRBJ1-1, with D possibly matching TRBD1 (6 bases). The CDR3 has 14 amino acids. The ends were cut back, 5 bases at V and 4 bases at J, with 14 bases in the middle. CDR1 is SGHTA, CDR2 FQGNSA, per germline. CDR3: CASSPRGEGTEAFS. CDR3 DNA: TGTGCCAGCAGCCCCAGGGGTGAAGGCACTGAAGCTTTCTCT.

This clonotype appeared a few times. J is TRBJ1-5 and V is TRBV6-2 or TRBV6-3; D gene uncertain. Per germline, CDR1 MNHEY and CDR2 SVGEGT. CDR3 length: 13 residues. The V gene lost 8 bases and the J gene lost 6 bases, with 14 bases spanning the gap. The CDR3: CASRVSSAQPQHF. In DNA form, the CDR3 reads TGTGCCAGCCGTGTTTCGTCGGCTCAGCCCCAGCATTTT.

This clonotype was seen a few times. For the CDR3, the DNA is TGTGCCATCAGTGGCCCGACTAGCGGGGGAAACAATGAGCAGTTCTTC. The encoded protein is CAISGPTSGGNNEQFF. V is TRBV10-3 and J is TRBJ2-1; 12 bases align to TRBD2. This CDR3 has 16 residues. The V and J ends lost 4 bases and 5 bases, in that order; junction bases with no gene match: 6. Germline V gene lookup returns CDR1 ENHRY and CDR2 SYGVKD.

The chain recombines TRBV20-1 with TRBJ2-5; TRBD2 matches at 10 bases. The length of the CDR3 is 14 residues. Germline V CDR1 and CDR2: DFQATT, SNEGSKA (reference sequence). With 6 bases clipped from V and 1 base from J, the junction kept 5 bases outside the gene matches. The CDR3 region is CSAWTSGTQETQYF. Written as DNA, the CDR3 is TGCAGTGCATGGACTAGCGGAACCCAAGAGACCCAGTACTTC.

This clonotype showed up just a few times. The CDR3 DNA reads TGTGCCAGCAGTTATATGGGACCGTCGAACACCGGGGAGCTGTTTTTT. This translates into CASSYMGPSNTGELFF. The V call is TRBV6-2 or TRBV6-3, the J call TRBJ2-2; D might be TRBD1 or TRBD2, each matching 5 bases. Germline V gives CDR1 MNHEY, CDR2 SVGEGT. V was shortened by 3 bases and J by 0 bases, with 11 bases between the two germline ends. The length of the CDR3 is 16 residues.

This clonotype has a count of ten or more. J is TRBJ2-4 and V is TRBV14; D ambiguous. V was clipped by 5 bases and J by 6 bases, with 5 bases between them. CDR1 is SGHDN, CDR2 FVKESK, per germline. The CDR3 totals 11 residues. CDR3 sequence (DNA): TGTGCCAGCAGCGCCGGAAACATTCAGTACTTC. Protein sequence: CASSAGNIQYF.

This CDR3 reads CASVDWTGEQETQYF. The CDR3 coding sequence is TGTGCCAGCGTAGACTGGACAGGGGAACAAGAGACCCAGTACTTC. This chain links TRBV6-1 with TRBJ2-5, with 9 bases fitting TRBD1. The CDR3 loop spans 15 amino acids. From germline, CDR1 is MNHNS and CDR2 SASEGT. After removal of 8 bases from V and 2 bases from J, the junction contained 9 bases not matched to a gene.

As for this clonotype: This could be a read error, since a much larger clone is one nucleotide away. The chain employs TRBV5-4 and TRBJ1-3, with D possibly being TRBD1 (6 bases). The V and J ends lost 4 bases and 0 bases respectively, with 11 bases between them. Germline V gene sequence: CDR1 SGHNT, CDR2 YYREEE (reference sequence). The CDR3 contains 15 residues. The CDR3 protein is CASSPGQNSGNTIYF. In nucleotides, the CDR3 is TGTGCCAGCAGCCCCGGACAGAACTCTGGAAACACCATATATTTT. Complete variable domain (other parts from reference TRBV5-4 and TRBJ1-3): ETGVTQSPTHLIKTRGQQVTLRCSSQSGHNTVSWYQQALGQGPQFIFQYYREEENGRGNFPPRFSGLQFPNYSSELNVNALELDDSALYLCASSPGQNSGNTIYFGEGSWLTVV.

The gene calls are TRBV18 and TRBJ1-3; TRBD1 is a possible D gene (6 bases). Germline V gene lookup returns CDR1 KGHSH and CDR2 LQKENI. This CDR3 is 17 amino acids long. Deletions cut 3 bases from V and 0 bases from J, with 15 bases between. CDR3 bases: TGTGCCAGCTCACCGACAACCGGGGGCAGCTCTGGAAACACCATATATTTT. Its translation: CASSPTTGGSSGNTIYF.

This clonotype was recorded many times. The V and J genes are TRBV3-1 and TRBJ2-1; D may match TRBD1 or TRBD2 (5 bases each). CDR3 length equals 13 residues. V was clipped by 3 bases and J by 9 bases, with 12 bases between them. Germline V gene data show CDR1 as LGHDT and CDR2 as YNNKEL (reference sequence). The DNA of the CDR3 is TGTGCCAGCAGCCAGTACAGGAGCGGTGAGCAGTTCTTC. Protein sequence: CASSQYRSGEQFF.